This T cell receptor (beta chain) was recovered during a study of blood T cell repertoires in COVID-19 (dated by TCRdb to 2018 to 2021). Concerning the study at large: The collaborator samples originated in the United States, Italy and Spain and spanned the acute and convalescent phases of COVID-19. The material from the prospective study consisted of cDNA or gDNA derived from T cells, B-cell-depleted T cells, or PBMCs. Subjects who had been exposed to COVID-19, were actively infected with it, or had recovered from it provided the deeply sampled blood TCRbeta repertoires that made up the dataset. The repertoires were released in a freely available public database intended as a resource for research on the immune response to SARS-CoV-2. Samples were obtained from the ongoing ImmuneRACE study (first 160 participants) and from about 1,300 subjects provided by 6 global collaborators. The sample metadata nearly always contained a de-identified subject ID, COVID-19 status, age in years and sex. Where HLA class I and class II types were available, the types were taken from metadata supplied by the sample provider, not from assay-based typing. Overall study outcomes, separate from this receptor: Clinical and demographic metadata were provided uncurated, with the amount varying by source and participant.

A second Seattle source provided samples from volunteer blood donors who had recovered from COVID-19. The collaborating institutions used their own protocols to collect whole blood in K2EDTA tubes. Collaborator samples were shipped for TCRbeta analysis as frozen whole blood, isolated PBMCs, or DNA extracted from either sample type. On this clone: No antigen is known for it. There are no base qualities to consult, and no much larger clone falls within one base.

TCRbeta CDR3 regions were amplified from genomic DNA using the immunoSEQ Assay, a bias-controlled multiplex PCR. Under the source paper's analysis protocol: Within the assay, amplification of reference gene primers was used to estimate how many nucleated cells each sample contained. To quantify the absolute abundance of each unique TCRbeta CDR3 rearrangement, sequence reads were collapsed and filtered. Productive Simpson clonality was computed per sample as the square root of Simpson's diversity index over productive rearrangements. This immuneACCESS table, as held by TCRdb, lists in-frame sequences with V and J called but not all clones. Of the missing ones, under half trace to an unresolved V gene in checked studies; the others have no known cause. D and trimming come from the DNA, and the V and J calls and clone size come from that table. Present in this sample are under 300,000 clones, approximately 91% of which were seen just once. Of the sample, 0.94% is held by the ten largest clones.

The sample was peripheral blood. The TCR originated in a woman aged 40 to 50 who had recovered from COVID-19.

The CDR3 has the sequence CASSLGLAGAYEQYF. In nucleotides, the sequence is TGCGCCAGCAGCCTCGGACTAGCGGGAGCCTACGAGCAGTACTTC. This chain is built from TRBV4-1 and TRBJ2-7, and 13 junction bases match TRBD2. Looking up the germline V gene yields CDR1 MGHRA and CDR2 YSYEKL. The CDR3 spans 15 residues, from the cysteine through the phenylalanine. Just the 45-base CDR3 DNA is kept, in frame starting at base 1. V trim: 4 bases; J trim: 2 bases; unmatched bases: 2.